The rows below give T cell receptor beta chains drawn from one sample of a study of blood T cell repertoires in COVID-19. Assay: immunoSEQ multiplex PCR; the TCRdb copy retains only in-frame clones and omits some. The data contain roughly 40,000 clones, roughly 90% of them singletons. Specimen: peripheral blood. The receptors derive from a middle-aged man with active COVID-19. The conserved cysteine and the conserved F or W are not part of the CDR3 here.

TRBV19	TRBJ1-6	ASTGQLNSPLH
TRBV2	TRBJ1-3	ASSERQGSGNTIY
TRBV2	TRBJ1-4	ASSYTNREEVLF
TRBV4-1	TRBJ1-5	ASSPRDSKPEAQH
TRBV5-8	TRBJ2-1	ASPRQVRYNEQF
TRBV9	TRBJ1-1	ASSTRGTEAF
TRBV7-2	TRBJ2-1	ASSPKAGGPNEQF
TRBV14	TRBJ1-1	ASSRQGGEAF
TRBV3-1/TRBV3-2	TRBJ2-5	ASSQAQIRETQY
TRBV24-1	TRBJ2-1	ATSDSGNEQF
TRBV9	TRBJ1-1	ASSVGSGGGTEAF
TRBV6-6	TRBJ2-1	ASSGTGTSIYEQF
TRBV29-1	TRBJ2-3	SVITGTGLRSSTDTQY
TRBV11-2	TRBJ1-2	ASSPREPGNYGYT
TRBV4-2	TRBJ1-2	ASSQDRVGGYT
TRBV5-6	TRBJ2-7	ASSLGQRDYEQY
TRBV7-9	TRBJ1-2	ASSLTGGSGYT